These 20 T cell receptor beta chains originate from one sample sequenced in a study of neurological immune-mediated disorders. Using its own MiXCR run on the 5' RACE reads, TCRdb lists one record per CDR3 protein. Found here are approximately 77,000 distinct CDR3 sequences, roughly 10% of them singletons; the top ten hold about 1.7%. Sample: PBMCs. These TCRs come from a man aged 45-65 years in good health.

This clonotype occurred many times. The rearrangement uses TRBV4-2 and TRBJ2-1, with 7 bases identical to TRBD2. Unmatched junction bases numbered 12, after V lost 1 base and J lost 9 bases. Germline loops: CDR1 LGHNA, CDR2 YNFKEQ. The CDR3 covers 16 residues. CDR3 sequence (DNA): TGTGCCAGCAGCCAAGGACTAGCCGGGGGTGGCGGTGAGCAGTTCTTC. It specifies CASSQGLAGGGGEQFF.

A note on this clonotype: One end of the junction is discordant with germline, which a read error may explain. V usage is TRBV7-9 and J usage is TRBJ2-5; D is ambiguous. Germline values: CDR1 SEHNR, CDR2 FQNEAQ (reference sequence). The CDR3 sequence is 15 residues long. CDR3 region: CASSLVGVHQETQYF. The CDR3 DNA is TGTGCCAGTAGCTTAGTTGGGGTTCACCAAGAGACCCAGTACTTC. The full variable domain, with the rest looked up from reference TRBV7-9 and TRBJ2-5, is DTGVSQNPRHKITKRGQNVTFRCDPISEHNRLYWYRQTLGQGPEFLTYFQNEAQLEKSRLLSDRFSAERPKGSFSTLEIQRTEQGDSAMYLCASSLVGVHQETQYFGPGTRLLVL.

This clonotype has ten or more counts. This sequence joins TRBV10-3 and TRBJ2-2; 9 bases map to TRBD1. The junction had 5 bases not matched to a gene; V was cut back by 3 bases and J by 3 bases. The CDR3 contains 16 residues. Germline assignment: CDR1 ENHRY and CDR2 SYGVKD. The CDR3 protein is CAISDGQGPYTGELFF. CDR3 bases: TGTGCCATCAGTGATGGACAGGGGCCTTACACCGGGGAGCTGTTTTTT.

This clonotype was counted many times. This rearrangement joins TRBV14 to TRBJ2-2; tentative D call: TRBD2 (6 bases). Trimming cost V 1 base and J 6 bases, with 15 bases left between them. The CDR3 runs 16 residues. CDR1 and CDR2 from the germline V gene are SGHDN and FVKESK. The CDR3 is CASSQVGGTISGELFF. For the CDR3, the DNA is TGTGCCAGCAGCCAAGTGGGCGGGACCATCTCCGGGGAGCTGTTTTTT.

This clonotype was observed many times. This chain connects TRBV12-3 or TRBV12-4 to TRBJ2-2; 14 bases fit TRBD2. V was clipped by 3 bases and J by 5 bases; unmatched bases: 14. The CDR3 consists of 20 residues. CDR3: CASSFRGLAGVLRGTGELFF. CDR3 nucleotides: TGTGCCAGCAGTTTTAGGGGACTAGCGGGAGTCCTACGGGGAACCGGGGAGCTGTTTTTT.

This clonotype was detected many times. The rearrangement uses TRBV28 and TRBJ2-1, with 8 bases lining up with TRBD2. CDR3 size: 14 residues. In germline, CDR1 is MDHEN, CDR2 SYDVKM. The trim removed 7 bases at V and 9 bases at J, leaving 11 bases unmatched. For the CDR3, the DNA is TGTGCCAGCAAGCGACCGGGACTAGTGGGTGAGCAGTTCTTC. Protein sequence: CASKRPGLVGEQFF.

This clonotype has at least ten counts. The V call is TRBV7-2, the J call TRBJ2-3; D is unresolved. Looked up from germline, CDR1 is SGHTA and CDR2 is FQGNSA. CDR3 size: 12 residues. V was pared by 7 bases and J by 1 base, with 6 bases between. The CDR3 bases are TGTGCCAGCACCCTAGGCACAGATACGCAGTATTTT. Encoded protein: CASTLGTDTQYF.

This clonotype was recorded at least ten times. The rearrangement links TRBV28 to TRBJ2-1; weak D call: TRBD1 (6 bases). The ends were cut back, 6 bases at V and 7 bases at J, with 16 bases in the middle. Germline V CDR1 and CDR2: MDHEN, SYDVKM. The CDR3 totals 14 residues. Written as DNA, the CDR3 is TGTGCCAGCAGCCAGACTCAGGGGTGGAATGAGCAGTTCTTC. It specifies CASSQTQGWNEQFF.

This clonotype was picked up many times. The CDR3: CASSFGSGDYEQYF. The CDR3 nucleotides are TGTGCCAGCAGCTTCGGTAGCGGAGACTACGAGCAGTACTTC. The chain couples TRBV7-2 to TRBJ2-7; a possible D gene is TRBD2 (6 bases). The CDR3 has 14 amino acids. Deletions cut 3 bases from V and 3 bases from J, with 12 bases between. The germline V gene encodes CDR1 SGHTA and CDR2 FQGNSA.

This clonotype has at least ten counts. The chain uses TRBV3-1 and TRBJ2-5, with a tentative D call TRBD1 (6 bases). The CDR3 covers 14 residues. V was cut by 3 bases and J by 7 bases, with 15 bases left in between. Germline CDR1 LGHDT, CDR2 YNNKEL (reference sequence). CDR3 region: CASSHRQERGTQYF. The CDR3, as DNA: TGTGCCAGCAGCCACCGACAGGAAAGGGGGACCCAGTACTTC.

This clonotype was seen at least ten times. This CDR3 is CAISDRGQGVTGELFF. For the CDR3, the DNA is TGTGCCATCAGTGATAGAGGACAGGGGGTTACCGGGGAGCTGTTTTTT. The rearrangement joins TRBV10-3 to TRBJ2-2, with 10 bases matching TRBD1. The germline gives CDR1 ENHRY, CDR2 SYGVKD. After removal of 3 bases from V and 5 bases from J, the junction contained 6 bases not matched to a gene. The CDR3 extends over 16 amino acids.

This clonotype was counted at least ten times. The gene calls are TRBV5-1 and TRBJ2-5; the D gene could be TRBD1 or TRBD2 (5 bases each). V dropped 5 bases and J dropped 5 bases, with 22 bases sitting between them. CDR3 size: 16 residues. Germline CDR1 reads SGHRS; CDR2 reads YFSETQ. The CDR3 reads CASSKPPGAVGETQYF. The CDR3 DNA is TGCGCCAGCAGTAAGCCCCCCGGGGCAGTCGGGGAGACCCAGTACTTC.

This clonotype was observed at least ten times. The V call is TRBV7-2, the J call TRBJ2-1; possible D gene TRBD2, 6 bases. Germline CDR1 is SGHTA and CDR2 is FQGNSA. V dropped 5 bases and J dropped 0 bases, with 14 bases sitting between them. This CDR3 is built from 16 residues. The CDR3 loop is CASSPAGAGSYNEQFF. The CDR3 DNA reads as TGTGCCAGCAGCCCAGCCGGAGCGGGCTCCTACAATGAGCAGTTCTTC.

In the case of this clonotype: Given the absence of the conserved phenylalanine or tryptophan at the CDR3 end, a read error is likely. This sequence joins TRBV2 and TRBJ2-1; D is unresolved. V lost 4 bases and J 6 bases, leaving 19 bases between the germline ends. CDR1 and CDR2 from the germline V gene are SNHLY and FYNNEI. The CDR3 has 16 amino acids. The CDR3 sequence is CASSGTIQLLPNEQFL. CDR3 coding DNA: TGTGCCAGCAGTGGAACTATTCAACTACTGCCCAATGAGCAGTTCTTA.

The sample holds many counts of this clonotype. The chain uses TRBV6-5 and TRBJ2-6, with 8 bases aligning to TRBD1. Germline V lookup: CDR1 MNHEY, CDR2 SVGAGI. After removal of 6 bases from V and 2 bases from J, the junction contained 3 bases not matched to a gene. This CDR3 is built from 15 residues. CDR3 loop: CASSRQGTGANVLTF. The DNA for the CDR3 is TGTGCCAGCAGCCGACAGGGGACTGGGGCCAACGTCCTGACTTTC.

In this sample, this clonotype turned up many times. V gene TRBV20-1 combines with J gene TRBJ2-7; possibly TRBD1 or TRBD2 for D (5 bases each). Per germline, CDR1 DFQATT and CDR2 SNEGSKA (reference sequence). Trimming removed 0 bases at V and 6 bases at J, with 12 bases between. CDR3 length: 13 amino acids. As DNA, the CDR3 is TGCAGTGCTAGAGATCCGGGACCGGGCGAGCAGTACTTC. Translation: CSARDPGPGEQYF.

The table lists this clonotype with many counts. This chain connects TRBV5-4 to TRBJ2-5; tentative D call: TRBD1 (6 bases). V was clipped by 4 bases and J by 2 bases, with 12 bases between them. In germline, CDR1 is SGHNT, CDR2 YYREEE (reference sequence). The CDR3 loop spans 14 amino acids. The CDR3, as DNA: TGTGCCAGCAGCCCACAGGGAGTTCAAGAGACCCAGTACTTC. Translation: CASSPQGVQETQYF.

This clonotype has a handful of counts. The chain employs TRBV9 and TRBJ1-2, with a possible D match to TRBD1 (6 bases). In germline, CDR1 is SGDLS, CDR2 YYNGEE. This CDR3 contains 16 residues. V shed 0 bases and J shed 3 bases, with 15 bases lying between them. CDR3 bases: TGTGCCAGCAGCGTAGATTGGGACAAGGGACACTATGGCTACACCTTC. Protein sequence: CASSVDWDKGHYGYTF. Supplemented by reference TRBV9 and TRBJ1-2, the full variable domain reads DSGVTQTPKHLITATGQRVTLRCSPRSGDLSVYWYQQSLDQGLQFLIQYYNGEERAKGNILERFSAQQFPDLHSELNLSSLELGDSALYFCASSVDWDKGHYGYTFGSGTRLTVV.

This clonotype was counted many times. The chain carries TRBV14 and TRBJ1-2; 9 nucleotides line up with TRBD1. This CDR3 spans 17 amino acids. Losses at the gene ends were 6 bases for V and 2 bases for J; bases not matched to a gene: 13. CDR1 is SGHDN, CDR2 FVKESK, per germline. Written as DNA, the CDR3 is TGTGCCAGCAGTCCCGGGACAGGGATGGATGTGAACTATGGCTACACCTTC. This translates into CASSPGTGMDVNYGYTF.

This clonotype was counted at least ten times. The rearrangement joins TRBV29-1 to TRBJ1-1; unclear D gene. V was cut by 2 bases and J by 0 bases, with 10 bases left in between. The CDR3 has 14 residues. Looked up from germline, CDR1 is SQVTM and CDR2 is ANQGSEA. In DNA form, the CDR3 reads TGCAGCGTTGAAATCGCGGGATTGAACACTGAAGCTTTCTTT. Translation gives CSVEIAGLNTEAFF.